This TCR beta chain was sequenced in a study of vaccination and CD4 T cells after COVID-19. On the study more broadly: Participants were vaccinated with two doses, given as either BNT162b2 or mRNA-1273 vaccine. Cells were stimulated with overlapping spike peptide pools from SARS-CoV-2, HCoV-NL63, HCoV-OC43 and HCoV-229E.

On this clonotype: The antigen remains undetermined.

V was trimmed by 5 bases and J by 2 bases, leaving 16 bases between them. The germline V gene encodes CDR1 LNHDA and CDR2 SQIVND (reference sequence). The CDR3 spans 15 residues. With the Oncomine TCR Beta short-read assay, DNA from cultured CD4+ T cells was sequenced. Genomic DNA extraction was carried out from cultured CD4+ T cells. TCRdb fed the PCR reads into MiXCR, producing one record per CDR3 protein. In the table there are roughly 14,000 distinct CDR3 sequences, just under 45% of which are singletons. Stated treatment: approximately 11-day PBMC culture with coronavirus spike peptide pools or control peptides (ViraFEST assay). Investigators isolated CD4+ T cells by negative selection after 10 days of culture.

V usage is TRBV19 and J usage is TRBJ2-7; D gene unclear. The sequence came from a human donor who had recovered from COVID-19. Sequencing was done on a sample of CD4+ T cells from blood, cultured in vitro. The CDR3 nucleotides are TGTGCCAGTAGTTCCTATTGGAGCACTACCTACGAGCAGTACTTC. This sequence encodes CASSSYWSTTYEQYF.